Below are 31 T cell receptor beta chains sequenced from a single sample in a study of T cell responses to AZD1222 COVID-19 vaccine. Data came from immunoSEQ multiplex PCR; TCRdb stores just in-frame clones and leaves some out. The table has some 66,000 clones, about 88% seen once. Sequenced material: peripheral blood, taken on day 0 of AZD1222 vaccination. The receptors shown here come from an adult in good health.

A single count supports this clone. The gene calls are TRBV4-3 and TRBJ1-3, with 7 positions matching TRBD1. The CDR3 is made up of 17 amino acids. V was clipped by 1 base and J by 0 bases; unmatched bases: 6. Per the germline V gene, CDR1 is LGHNA and CDR2 is YSLEER. The CDR3 protein is CASSQAANRGSGNTIYF. CDR3 nucleotides: TGCGCCAGCAGCCAAGCTGCAAACAGGGGCTCTGGAAACACCATATATTTT.

A few counts support this clone. The chain joins TRBV19 to TRBJ2-3; D gene unclear. This CDR3 is 15 amino acids long. Per germline, CDR1 LNHDA and CDR2 SQIVND (reference sequence). Trimming removed 4 bases from V and 6 bases from J, with 17 bases in between. In DNA, the CDR3 is TGTGCCAGTAGTAGCGAGGACGTCCTGGGGGATACGCAGTATTTT. Amino acids: CASSSEDVLGDTQYF.

The gene calls are TRBV3-1 (or the pseudogene TRBV3-2) and TRBJ1-1, with TRBD1 as a possible D gene (5 bases). Trimming removed 4 bases at V and 11 bases at J, with 14 bases between. Germline V gene data show CDR1 as LGHDT and CDR2 as YNNKEL (reference sequence). The CDR3 has 12 amino acids. CDR3 bases: TGTGCCAGCAGCCCCCCTTTGGGGCTCGCTTTCTTT. Translation gives CASSPPLGLAFF.

The rearrangement links TRBV11-2 to TRBJ1-4; possibly TRBD1 for D (5 bases). CDR3 size: 16 residues. Deletions cut 1 base from V and 2 bases from J, with 11 bases between. Germline V gene lookup returns CDR1 SGHAT and CDR2 FQNNGV. The CDR3 DNA reads TGTGCCAGCAGCTTAGGACAGCTTAATACTAATGAAAAACTGTTTTTT. Translated: CASSLGQLNTNEKLFF.

A word on this clone: This specimen includes other DNA sequences encoding the same CDR3. This chain joins TRBV6-4 and TRBJ2-2; no clear D. This CDR3 is 13 amino acids long. V was shortened by 2 bases and J by 5 bases, with 6 bases between the two germline ends. Germline V gene sequence: CDR1 MRHNA, CDR2 SNTAGT. In DNA, the CDR3 is TGTGCCAGCAGTGACAGGGATACCGGGGAGCTGTTTTTT. Its translation is CASSDRDTGELFF.

CDR3 sequence: CASSLAGPSLETQYF. CDR3 DNA: TGTGCCAGCAGCTTAGCCGGGCCGAGTCTAGAGACCCAGTACTTC. This chain uses TRBV7-2 with TRBJ2-5, with no clear D. The germline V and J ends were trimmed by 0 bases and 4 bases, with 12 bases remaining between them. The CDR3 is made up of 15 amino acids. Germline loops: CDR1 SGHTA, CDR2 FQGNSA.

CDR3 bases: TGTGCCAGTAGTACTGTGGACGCAACTAATGAAAAACTGTTTTTT. This codes for CASSTVDATNEKLFF. The V call is TRBV19, the J call TRBJ1-4; D remains ambiguous. Germline CDR1 reads LNHDA; CDR2 reads SQIVND (reference sequence). The CDR3 totals 15 residues. The V end was cut by 4 bases, the J end by 0 bases, with 9 bases between. Full variable domain (outside the CDR3, taken from reference TRBV19 and TRBJ1-4): DGGITQSPKYLFRKEGQNVTLSCEQNLNHDAMYWYRQDPGQGLRLIYYSQIVNDFQKGDIAEGYSVSREKKESFPLTVTSAQKNPTAFYLCASSTVDATNEKLFFGSGTQLSVL.

V is TRBV29-1 and J is TRBJ1-4; TRBD1 matches at 9 bases. The CDR3 has 13 residues. From germline, CDR1 is SQVTM and CDR2 ANQGSEA. With V trimmed by 6 bases and J by 6 bases, 5 bases remained unmatched. The CDR3 spells CSVMTGGDEKLFF. CDR3 bases: TGCAGCGTGATGACAGGGGGGGATGAAAAACTGTTTTTT.

The count of this clone is one. The chain couples TRBV24-1 to TRBJ1-1, with D possibly being TRBD1 (5 bases). Germline V lookup: CDR1 KGHDR, CDR2 SFDVKD. CDR3 length: 13 amino acids. Trimming removed 6 bases at V and 1 base at J, with 8 bases between. CDR3 coding DNA: TGTGCCACCAGTAAGGGACCGAACACTGAAGCTTTCTTT. Encoded protein: CATSKGPNTEAFF.

This clone was seen once. The V and J genes are TRBV10-3 and TRBJ1-1; D may be TRBD1 (6 bases). The CDR3 length is 15 residues. V was cut by 0 bases and J by 4 bases, with 12 bases left in between. CDR1 is ENHRY and CDR2 is SYGVKD in the germline V gene. The CDR3 loop is CAISESGGGGTEAFF. The DNA for the CDR3 is TGTGCCATCAGTGAGTCGGGGGGCGGGGGCACTGAAGCTTTCTTT.

This clone is medium-sized by share. The chain uses TRBV6-5 and TRBJ1-1, with unresolved D. Germline CDR1 and CDR2: MNHEY and SVGAGI. This CDR3 region has 12 residues. V shed 7 bases and J shed 10 bases, with 16 bases lying between them. CDR3 DNA: TGTGCCAGCACGCACATGATTCTTGGAGCTTTCTTT. Protein product: CASTHMILGAFF.

The chain carries TRBV4-1 and TRBJ2-7, with 7 positions matching TRBD1. V was pared by 4 bases and J by 2 bases, with 8 bases of the junction left unmatched. Germline values: CDR1 MGHRA, CDR2 YSYEKL. The CDR3 has 15 residues. CDR3 amino acids: CASSLSGTAPYEQYF. The CDR3 DNA reads as TGCGCCAGCAGCCTTTCCGGGACAGCCCCCTACGAGCAGTACTTC.

The V call is TRBV6-5, the J call TRBJ2-5, with 16 bases matching TRBD2. CDR1 is MNHEY and CDR2 is SVGAGI in the germline V gene. The CDR3 runs to 14 residues. Trimming cost V 10 bases and J 4 bases; bases outside gene matches: 3. Here the CDR3 reads CATGTSGGAETQYF. In DNA form, the CDR3 reads TGTGCCACCGGGACTAGCGGGGGGGCAGAGACCCAGTACTTC.

This clone was detected only once. The CDR3 nucleotides are TGTGCCAGCAGCTTAGGTAATTCGGGAAATCAGCCCCAGCATTTT. Translating gives CASSLGNSGNQPQHF. The chain recombines TRBV7-2 with TRBJ1-5; D remains ambiguous. V lost 1 base, J lost 4 bases, and 11 bases lay in between. The CDR3 runs to 15 residues. Per the germline V gene, CDR1 is SGHTA and CDR2 is FQGNSA.

The rearrangement joins TRBV9 to TRBJ1-6, with TRBD1 matching over 7 bases. This CDR3 region has 15 residues. Germline V lookup: CDR1 SGDLS, CDR2 YYNGEE. V dropped 0 bases and J dropped 7; count of bases not matched to a gene: 4. CDR3 DNA: TGTGCCAGCAGCGTAGAGGGACAGCTCAATTCACCCCTCCACTTT. This encodes CASSVEGQLNSPLHF.

This chain uses TRBV28 with TRBJ2-4; no definite D call. The CDR3 spans 16 residues. In germline, CDR1 is MDHEN, CDR2 SYDVKM. V was cut by 3 bases and J by 1 base, with 13 bases left in between. As DNA, the CDR3 is TGTGCCAGCAGTTTTCCGACGGGTAGGGCCAAAAACATTCAGTACTTC. This translates into CASSFPTGRAKNIQYF.

This clone was seen only once. The rearrangement joins TRBV5-8 to TRBJ2-3; no firm D call. The V gene lost 0 bases and the J gene lost 6 bases, with 11 bases spanning the gap. Germline lookup yields CDR1 SGHTS and CDR2 YDEGEE. The CDR3 loop spans 14 amino acids. The DNA for the CDR3 is TGTGCCAGCAGCTTGGGTGAGGCTATTGATACGCAGTATTTT. Translated: CASSLGEAIDTQYF. Full variable domain (remainder filled in from reference TRBV5-8 and TRBJ2-3): EAGVTQSPTHLIKTRGQQATLRCSPISGHTSVYWYQQALGLGLQFLLWYDEGEERNRGNFPPRFSGRQFPNYSSELNVNALELEDSALYLCASSLGEAIDTQYFGPGTRLTVL.

This sequence joins TRBV20-1 and TRBJ2-5; weak D call: TRBD1 (5 bases). CDR3 size: 11 residues. V was trimmed by 6 bases and J by 3 bases, leaving 8 bases between them. Germline-derived CDR1 and CDR2 are DFQATT and SNEGSKA (reference sequence). CDR3 in DNA: TGCAGTGCATCACAGGAAGAGACCCAGTACTTC. This translates into CSASQEETQYF.

This clone showed up just once. This sequence joins TRBV3-1 (or the pseudogene TRBV3-2) and TRBJ1-2; 10 bases align to TRBD1. This CDR3 is 14 amino acids long. The J segment lost 5 bases and the V segment lost 4 bases, leaving 4 bases of the junction unmatched. Looked up from germline, CDR1 is LGHDT and CDR2 is YNNKEL (reference sequence). CDR3 nucleotides: TGTGCCAGCAGCCTACCGGGACAGGGGTATGGCTACACCTTC. As protein: CASSLPGQGYGYTF.

The chain couples TRBV7-3 to TRBJ2-5, with 8 bases aligning to TRBD2. Germline V lookup: CDR1 SGHTA, CDR2 FQGTGA. The V segment lost 0 bases and the J segment 5 bases; nucleotides outside the gene matches: 5. CDR3 size: 15 residues. In nucleotides, the CDR3 is TGTGCCAGCAGCTTAACCGTGTCTAGCGGGGAGACCCAGTACTTC. Protein: CASSLTVSSGETQYF.

The chain uses TRBV15 and TRBJ1-2; D not certain. V was shortened by 0 bases and J by 7 bases, with 18 bases between the two germline ends. The CDR3 runs to 16 residues. The germline V gene has CDR1 LNHNV and CDR2 YYDKDF (reference sequence). CDR3 coding DNA: TGTGCCACCAGCAGAGAGTTGGCGGGCGCCGGATTTGGCTACACCTTC. Its translation: CATSRELAGAGFGYTF.

DNA of the CDR3: TGTGCCAGCAGCTTAGGTCGTTTCCAACTGGCCTACAATGAGCAGTTCTTC. Translation gives CASSLGRFQLAYNEQFF. The chain uses TRBV7-9 and TRBJ2-1; no reliable D call. Germline V gives CDR1 SEHNR, CDR2 FQNEAQ (reference sequence). Trimming took 1 base from V and 2 from J, leaving 15 bases between them. This CDR3 is built from 17 residues.

The J gene is TRBJ2-5, the V gene TRBV19, with D uncertain. Germline assignment: CDR1 LNHDA and CDR2 SQIVND (reference sequence). The CDR3 runs 16 residues. V lost 7 bases, J lost 2 bases, and 20 bases lay in between. CDR3 sequence: CASTPTASLLQETQYF. The CDR3 nucleotides read TGTGCCAGTACCCCAACGGCGAGCCTCCTACAAGAGACCCAGTACTTC.

The chain couples TRBV9 to TRBJ2-7; 7 positions agree with TRBD2. V was pared by 0 bases and J by 3 bases, with 6 bases of the junction left unmatched. CDR1 SGDLS and CDR2 YYNGEE come from the germline V gene. This CDR3 has 15 residues. CDR3 residues: CASSVAIAGRYEQYF. DNA of the CDR3: TGTGCCAGCAGCGTAGCTATAGCGGGCCGCTACGAGCAGTACTTC.

The chain carries TRBV28 and TRBJ2-7, with D possibly matching TRBD1 (6 bases). V lost 3 bases, J lost 0 bases, and 15 bases lay in between. This CDR3 is built from 16 residues. Germline assignment: CDR1 MDHEN and CDR2 SYDVKM. The CDR3 loop is CASSFLQGLYSYEQYF. CDR3 sequence (DNA): TGTGCCAGCAGTTTCTTACAGGGCTTATACTCCTACGAGCAGTACTTC.

The chain recombines TRBV2 with TRBJ1-2, with no clear D. Germline V lookup: CDR1 SNHLY, CDR2 FYNNEI. The CDR3 length is 17 residues. V was cut by 1 base and J by 1 base, with 16 bases left in between. CDR3 residues: CASSEVSWAANNYGYTF. CDR3 bases: TGTGCCAGCAGTGAAGTGAGTTGGGCAGCGAATAACTATGGCTACACCTTC.

In DNA, the CDR3 is TGTGCCAGCAGCCCCCACGGGATGAACACTGAAGCTTTCTTT. Translation: CASSPHGMNTEAFF. This chain connects TRBV3-1 (or the pseudogene TRBV3-2) to TRBJ1-1; D unresolved. V was shortened by 4 bases and J by 0 bases, with 9 bases between the two germline ends. CDR1 is LGHDT, CDR2 YNNKEL, per germline (reference sequence). CDR3 length: 14 residues.

This rearrangement joins TRBV5-4 to TRBJ2-2; 7 nucleotides align to TRBD2. Germline V gene lookup returns CDR1 SGHNT and CDR2 YYREEE (reference sequence). The CDR3 is 16 residues long. V lost 2 bases and J lost 5; bases outside the gene matches: 9. This CDR3 reads CASSFNLAVMTGELFF. CDR3 nucleotide sequence: TGTGCCAGCAGCTTTAACCTAGCGGTGATGACCGGGGAGCTGTTTTTT.

This sequence joins TRBV6-5 and TRBJ2-5; D may be TRBD1 (6 bases). CDR3 length: 12 residues. Per germline, CDR1 MNHEY and CDR2 SVGAGI. Between the trimmed V and J ends, which lost 6 bases and 5 bases, there was a span of 10 bases. CDR3 nucleotides: TGTGCCAGCAGCTTGCAGGGGGAGACCCAGTACTTC. Translating it yields CASSLQGETQYF.

The CDR3 spells CASSQTGDGGGYTF. The CDR3 bases are TGTGCCAGCAGTCAAACAGGGGATGGGGGTGGCTACACCTTC. V gene TRBV6-5 combines with J gene TRBJ1-2; 7 bases line up with TRBD1. J was trimmed by 7 bases and V by 5 bases; bases with no gene match: 10. Germline V gives CDR1 MNHEY, CDR2 SVGAGI. The CDR3 covers 14 residues.

This clone was found a few times. V and J are TRBV28 and TRBJ2-1; D is perhaps TRBD2 (5 bases). V gave up 5 bases and J gave up 7 bases, with 21 bases separating them. Germline-derived CDR1 and CDR2 are MDHEN and SYDVKM. This CDR3 comprises 16 residues. CDR3 in DNA: TGTGCCAGCAGTCCCCCCCACGGGCGGGCGTCAAATGAGCAGTTCTTC. Residues: CASSPPHGRASNEQFF.